The 29 T cell receptor beta chains in this list originate from one sample, sequenced in a study of T cells in Graves' hyperthyroidism and ophthalmopathy. Researchers amplified the TCR beta CDR3 regions from RNA transcripts. HTBI primers were used for first-round RT-PCR of the TCR CDR3. TCRdb ran MiXCR on the multiplex PCR reads and lists one entry per CDR3 protein. The table lists 620,000 or so distinct CDR3 sequences, roughly 15% of them singletons. The sample taken for sequencing was blood. These receptors were collected from a woman aged 45-59 years with Graves' ophthalmopathy.

Many counts were recorded for this clonotype. V and J are TRBV5-6 and TRBJ2-2; D is possibly TRBD2 (6 bases). The length of the CDR3 is 15 residues. From germline, CDR1 is SGHDT and CDR2 YYEEEE. V dropped 3 bases and J dropped 1 base, with 10 bases sitting between them. The CDR3 nucleotides are TGTGCCAGCAGCTCGGACGGGGGGAACACCGGGGAGCTGTTTTTT. It translates to CASSSDGGNTGELFF.

This clonotype was picked up many times. The V and J genes are TRBV27 and TRBJ2-7, with TRBD2 matching over 11 bases. V lost 5 bases and J lost 2; bases outside the gene matches: 8. The germline V gene has CDR1 MNHEY and CDR2 SMNVEV (reference sequence). The CDR3 covers 16 residues. As DNA, the CDR3 is TGTGCCAGCAGTACCCGAACTAGCGGGAGTCCCTACGAGCAGTACTTC. Translated: CASSTRTSGSPYEQYF.

The rearrangement links TRBV19 to TRBJ2-7, with 8 bases matching TRBD2. This CDR3 is built from 14 residues. Germline assignment: CDR1 LNHDA and CDR2 SQIVND (reference sequence). Trimming removed 7 bases from V and 2 bases from J; junction bases left unmatched: 7. The CDR3 region has the DNA TGTGCCAGTAAGCCGAGCGGGGGAGCCTACGAGCAGTACTTC. Its translation is CASKPSGGAYEQYF.

This clonotype occurred many times. The chain combines TRBV6-2 or TRBV6-3 with TRBJ2-7; 10 bases map to TRBD2. V lost 8 bases and J lost 2; bases outside the gene matches: 9. The germline CDR1 and CDR2 sequences are MNHEY and SVGEGT. The CDR3 totals 15 residues. The CDR3 is CASGLAGVPPYEQYF. The DNA of the CDR3 is TGTGCCAGCGGGCTAGCGGGAGTCCCACCCTACGAGCAGTACTTC.

As for this clonotype: A clone one base away is much larger, so this may be a read error. This chain connects TRBV6-2 or TRBV6-3 to TRBJ2-1, with 9 nucleotides matching TRBD2. The J call is in doubt because the DNA end fits TRBJ2-7 better. Germline values: CDR1 MNHEY, CDR2 SVGEGT. This CDR3 contains 15 residues. The CDR3 reads CASKAREGSYNEQYF. The CDR3 DNA reads TGTGCCAGCAAGGCGCGGGAGGGATCCTACAATGAGCAGTACTTC.

This chain uses TRBV9 with TRBJ2-1; the D gene could be TRBD1 or TRBD2 (5 bases each). Trimming stripped 3 bases from V and 4 bases from J, with 14 bases between. The CDR3 length is 15 residues. The germline V gene has CDR1 SGDLS and CDR2 YYNGEE. The CDR3 here is CASSGTGGVYNEQFF. As DNA, the CDR3 is TGTGCCAGCAGCGGGACTGGGGGAGTATACAATGAGCAGTTCTTC. The whole variable domain, filled in from reference TRBV9 and TRBJ2-1, reads DSGVTQTPKHLITATGQRVTLRCSPRSGDLSVYWYQQSLDQGLQFLIQYYNGEERAKGNILERFSAQQFPDLHSELNLSSLELGDSALYFCASSGTGGVYNEQFFGPGTRLTVL.

The chain is built from TRBV7-2 and TRBJ2-7, with TRBD1 matching over 8 bases. This CDR3 spans 14 amino acids. Germline V gives CDR1 SGHTA, CDR2 FQGNSA. Unmatched junction bases numbered 8, after V lost 4 bases and J lost 6 bases. DNA for the CDR3: TGTGCCAGCAGCTGTTGGACAGGGTGGGGCGAGCAGTACTTC. As protein: CASSCWTGWGEQYF. Together with reference TRBV7-2 and TRBJ2-7, the CDR3 gives the full variable domain: GAGVSQSPSNKVTEKGKDVELRCDPISGHTALYWYRQSLGQGLEFLIYFQGNSAPDKSGLPSDRFSAERTGGSVSTLTIQRTQQEDSAVYLCASSCWTGWGEQYFGPGTRLTVT.

Many counts were recorded for this clonotype. V usage is TRBV24-1 and J usage is TRBJ2-2, with 10 positions matching TRBD2. Unmatched junction bases numbered 17, after V lost 7 bases and J lost 4 bases. The CDR3 has 19 residues. From germline, CDR1 is KGHDR and CDR2 SFDVKD. The CDR3 sequence is CATSGTAKTSGTITGELFF. CDR3 nucleotide sequence: TGTGCCACCAGCGGGACAGCAAAAACTAGCGGGACAATCACCGGGGAGCTGTTTTTT.

This clonotype was observed many times. The rearrangement uses TRBV28 and TRBJ1-3; D is unclear. This CDR3 spans 14 amino acids. Germline V gene lookup returns CDR1 MDHEN and CDR2 SYDVKM. Trimming stripped 3 bases from V and 2 bases from J, with 8 bases between. Here the CDR3 DNA reads TGTGCCAGCAGTTTTTCGGGCACTGGAAACACCATATATTTT. It codes for CASSFSGTGNTIYF.

This clonotype was recorded at least ten times. The J gene is TRBJ1-1, the V gene TRBV6-2 or TRBV6-3; perhaps TRBD1 as D (5 bases). CDR1 is MNHEY, CDR2 SVGEGT, per germline. The length of the CDR3 is 18 residues. Trimming removed 5 bases at V and 1 base at J, with 23 bases between. The CDR3 DNA follows: TGTGCCAGCAGTACTGCGGACTTGGGGGAACGAGGGAACACTGAAGCTTTCTTT. This codes for CASSTADLGERGNTEAFF.

The genes are TRBV28 and TRBJ2-2; D is possibly TRBD2 (5 bases). V dropped 2 bases and J dropped 7 bases, with 11 bases sitting between them. CDR1 is MDHEN and CDR2 is SYDVKM in the germline V gene. The CDR3 runs 14 residues. The CDR3 loop is CASSLGQAGGELFF. As DNA, the CDR3 is TGTGCCAGCAGTTTAGGGCAGGCGGGCGGGGAGCTGTTTTTT.

This clonotype came up many times. The rearrangement uses TRBV9 and TRBJ2-7; TRBD1 matches at 11 bases. The CDR3 runs 14 residues. The germline CDR1 and CDR2 sequences are SGDLS and YYNGEE. With 4 bases clipped from V and 2 bases from J, the junction kept 2 bases outside the gene matches. The CDR3 bases are TGTGCCAGCAGCAAGGGACAGGGGGCCTACGAGCAGTACTTC. Its translation is CASSKGQGAYEQYF.

To note about this clonotype: One base away lies a much larger clone, so this may be a sequencing read error. This chain links TRBV2 with TRBJ1-2, with 7 bases matching TRBD1. With V trimmed by 10 bases and J by 1 base, 6 bases remained unmatched. This CDR3 region has 13 residues. CDR1 is SNHLY and CDR2 is FYNNEI in the germline V gene. The CDR3 sequence: CAKRGGSNYGYTF. As DNA, the CDR3 is TGTGCCAAGAGAGGGGGCAGTAACTATGGCTACACCTTC.

The J gene is TRBJ2-5, the V gene TRBV29-1, with 10 bases lining up with TRBD2. CDR3 length: 14 amino acids. Trimming cost V 6 bases and J 2 bases; bases outside gene matches: 6. The germline V gene has CDR1 SQVTM and CDR2 ANQGSEA. The CDR3: CSVASGSPQETQYF. CDR3 sequence (DNA): TGCAGCGTAGCTAGCGGGAGCCCACAAGAGACCCAGTACTTC.

There are many counts of this clonotype. This chain's CDR3 is CATSDAGTAYGYTF. The CDR3 region has the DNA TGTGCCACCAGTGATGCCGGGACGGCCTATGGCTACACCTTC. The V gene is TRBV24-1, the J gene TRBJ1-2; the D gene is possibly TRBD1 (5 bases). The germline V gene encodes CDR1 KGHDR and CDR2 SFDVKD. This CDR3 has 14 residues. Trimming left V 3 bases short and J 4 bases short, with 11 bases between.

The sample holds many counts of this clonotype. The DNA for the CDR3 is TGTGCCAGCAGTGAAGGCAGGGGTGAAAAACTGTTTTTT. It is translated as CASSEGRGEKLFF. The gene calls are TRBV2 and TRBJ1-4; TRBD1 is a possible D gene (6 bases). The CDR3 runs to 13 residues. Trimming pared 1 base from V and 7 bases from J, leaving 7 bases between. CDR1 and CDR2 from the germline V gene are SNHLY and FYNNEI. Together with reference TRBV2 and TRBJ1-4, the CDR3 gives the full variable domain: EPEVTQTPSHQVTQMGQEVILRCVPISNHLYFYWYRQILGQKVEFLVSFYNNEISEKSEIFDDQFSVERPDGSNFTLKIRSTKLEDSAMYFCASSEGRGEKLFFGSGTQLSVL.

This clonotype was detected ten times or more. This chain connects TRBV6-1 to TRBJ1-2; D is unresolved. This CDR3 is 12 amino acids long. Between the trimmed V and J ends, which lost 5 bases and 6 bases, there was a span of 10 bases. Germline V gene sequence: CDR1 MNHNS, CDR2 SASEGT. The chain's CDR3 is CASSHGFDGYTF. DNA for the CDR3: TGTGCCAGCAGTCACGGTTTCGATGGCTACACCTTC.

This clonotype occurred many times. The chain combines TRBV18 with TRBJ2-5; 8 positions agree with TRBD1. CDR1 is KGHSH and CDR2 is LQKENI in the germline V gene. J was trimmed by 3 bases and V by 0 bases; bases with no gene match: 3. The CDR3 consists of 15 residues. This chain's CDR3 is CASSPPGTGEETQYF. The CDR3 DNA is TGTGCCAGCTCACCACCGGGGACAGGAGAAGAGACCCAGTACTTC.

A word on this clonotype: A much larger clonotype is one base distant, so this may be a read error. The J gene is TRBJ2-3, the V gene TRBV7-3, with D perhaps matching TRBD2 (5 bases). The CDR3 is 15 residues long. V was trimmed by 2 bases and J by 4 bases, leaving 13 bases between them. Germline lookup yields CDR1 SGHTA and CDR2 FQGTGA. The CDR3 is CASSLARGPSDTQYF. CDR3 in DNA: TGTGCCAGCAGCTTAGCGAGAGGGCCATCAGATACGCAGTATTTT.

For this clonotype: A much larger clone is a single base away; this may be a read error. The chain links TRBV28 to TRBJ1-5, with 9 nucleotides matching TRBD1. The CDR3 has 16 residues. V lost 5 bases and J lost 3; bases outside the gene matches: 8. Germline assignment: CDR1 MDHEN and CDR2 SYDVKM. CDR3 in amino acids: CASSPSRTGDNQPQHF. Here the CDR3 DNA reads TGTGCCAGCAGTCCCTCAAGGACAGGGGACAATCAGCCCCAGCATTTT.

This clonotype occurred many times. The chain carries TRBV7-9 and TRBJ2-1, with 12 bases matching TRBD2. In germline, CDR1 is SEHNR, CDR2 FQNEAQ (reference sequence). V lost 4 bases and J lost 6; bases outside the gene matches: 7. This CDR3 contains 16 residues. The CDR3 loop is CASSSSSGRAINEQFF. In DNA form, the CDR3 reads TGTGCCAGCAGCTCCTCTAGCGGGAGGGCCATCAATGAGCAGTTCTTC.

This clonotype came up many times. V gene TRBV12-3 or TRBV12-4 combines with J gene TRBJ2-5; D gene uncertain. V was pared by 8 bases and J by 1 base, with 8 bases between. The CDR3 is 12 amino acids. CDR3 residues: CASGNLQETQYF. DNA for the CDR3: TGTGCCAGCGGGAACCTCCAAGAGACCCAGTACTTC.

A remark on this clonotype: This may stem from a read error, because a much larger clone lies one nucleotide away. The conserved phenylalanine or tryptophan normally closing the CDR3 is absent here, so this likely arose from a read error. The gene calls are TRBV9 and TRBJ1-2; D may be TRBD1 (5 bases). The germline V gene encodes CDR1 SGDLS and CDR2 YYNGEE. Trimming removed 0 bases from V and 0 bases from J, with 9 bases in between. The CDR3 extends over 15 amino acids. The CDR3 here is CASSVGGFANYGYTL. CDR3 DNA sequence: TGTGCCAGCAGCGTAGGGGGGTTCGCTAACTATGGCTACACCCTC.

The chain couples TRBV10-3 to TRBJ2-2, with 16 bases identical to TRBD2. This CDR3 has 16 amino acids. The trim removed 5 bases at V and 8 bases at J, leaving 5 bases unmatched. CDR1 is ENHRY and CDR2 is SYGVKD in the germline V gene. CDR3 region: CAISPGLAGGRGELFF. The CDR3 coding sequence is TGTGCCATCAGTCCGGGACTAGCGGGAGGGCGAGGGGAGCTGTTTTTT.

The chain links TRBV20-1 to TRBJ2-1; 15 positions match TRBD2. This CDR3 spans 19 amino acids. Germline values: CDR1 DFQATT, CDR2 SNEGSKA (reference sequence). V shed 3 bases and J 0 bases; nucleotides not matched to a gene: 9. CDR3 loop: CSASYSGTSGRSSYNEQFF. DNA of the CDR3: TGCAGTGCTAGCTACTCCGGGACTAGCGGGAGGAGCTCCTACAATGAGCAGTTCTTC.

This clonotype was seen at least ten times. V gene TRBV5-1 combines with J gene TRBJ2-2; 7 bases align to TRBD1. Trimming at V came to 1 base and at J to 6 bases, leaving 6 bases not matched to a gene. The CDR3 contains 15 residues. Germline loops: CDR1 SGHRS, CDR2 YFSETQ. The CDR3 sequence is CASSLQRQGSGELFF. For the CDR3, the DNA is TGCGCCAGCAGCTTGCAAAGACAGGGATCCGGGGAGCTGTTTTTT.

This chain uses TRBV13 with TRBJ2-7; TRBD2 matches 12 bases. Germline values: CDR1 PRHDT, CDR2 FYEKMQ (reference sequence). The CDR3 spans 15 residues. V lost 5 bases to trimming and J lost 3 bases; unmatched junction nucleotides: 5. CDR3 sequence reads: CASSTRTSGVYEQYF. The DNA of the CDR3 is TGTGCCAGCAGCACCCGGACTAGCGGGGTCTACGAGCAGTACTTC.

The sample holds many counts of this clonotype. The chain recombines TRBV6-1 with TRBJ2-7; possible D gene TRBD1, 5 bases. The V and J ends lost 5 bases and 4 bases respectively, with 12 bases between them. Germline V CDR1 and CDR2: MNHNS, SASEGT. The CDR3 spans 13 residues. The CDR3 DNA reads TGTGCCAGCAGTCCTGTCCAGGGATACGAGCAGTACTTC. It yields the protein CASSPVQGYEQYF.

The chain couples TRBV6-2 or TRBV6-3 to TRBJ2-4; D may correspond to TRBD1 or TRBD2 (6 bases each). Germline V lookup: CDR1 MNHEY, CDR2 SVGEGT. This CDR3 spans 15 amino acids. Trimming left V 4 bases short and J 1 base short, with 11 bases between. The CDR3 sequence: CASSSRGEAKNIQYF. In DNA, the CDR3 is TGTGCCAGCAGTTCTAGGGGGGAGGCCAAAAACATTCAGTACTTC.